This T cell receptor beta chain was recovered during a study of shared clonotypes between healthy human individuals. Study at large: Donors, aged 18 to 49, were a couple of women and a few men. General observations from the study: Non-shared clonotypes showed lower generation probabilities than clonotypes common to all four donors. Estimated richness values were generally larger in naive subsets than in memory subsets.

As to this clone: What it binds is not known.

Using immunoSEQ multiplex PCR, the repertoire was profiled, and TCRdb retains in-frame clones only, with some absent. The sample yields hundreds of thousands of clones, less than 85% seen once. Within Nashville, Tennessee resided all donors, each a Caucasian adult. Germline V gives CDR1 MNHNS, CDR2 SASEGT. J lost 1 base, V lost 0 bases, and 6 bases had no gene match. This CDR3 contains 17 residues. The clonotype was recovered from a man aged 30-40 years in good health. This sequence joins TRBV6-1 and TRBJ2-7; 10 nucleotides agree with TRBD1. The source material was memory CD4+ T cells sorted from blood. Stated subset: CD45RA-negative fraction. CDR3 residues: CASSEARTGGMSYEQYF. The CDR3 bases are TGTGCCAGCAGTGAAGCCAGGACAGGGGGTATGTCCTACGAGCAGTACTTC.